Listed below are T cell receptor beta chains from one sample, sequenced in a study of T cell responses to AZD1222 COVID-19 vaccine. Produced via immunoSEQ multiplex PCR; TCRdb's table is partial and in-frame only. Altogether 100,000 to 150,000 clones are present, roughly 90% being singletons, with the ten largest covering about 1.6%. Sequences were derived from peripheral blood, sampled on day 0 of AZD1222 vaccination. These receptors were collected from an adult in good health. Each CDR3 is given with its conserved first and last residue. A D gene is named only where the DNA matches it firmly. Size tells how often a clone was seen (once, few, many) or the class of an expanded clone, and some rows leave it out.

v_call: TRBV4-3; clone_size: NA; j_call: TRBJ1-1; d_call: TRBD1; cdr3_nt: TGCGCCAGCAGCCAAGAGACAGGGGAGTGGACTGAAGCTTTCTTT; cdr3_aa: CASSQETGEWTEAFF
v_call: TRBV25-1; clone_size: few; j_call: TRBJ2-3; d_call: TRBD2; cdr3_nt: TGTGCCAGCAGTGAATCCGCTAGCGGGAGCCCTGGGGCAGATACGCAGTATTTT; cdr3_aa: CASSESASGSPGADTQYF
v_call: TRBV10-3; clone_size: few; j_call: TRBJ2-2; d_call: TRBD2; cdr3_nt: TGTGCCATCAGTGTTGTAGCGGGAGATGGGAACACCGGGGAGCTGTTTTTT; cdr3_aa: CAISVVAGDGNTGELFF
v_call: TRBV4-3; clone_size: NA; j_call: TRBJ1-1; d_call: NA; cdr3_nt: TGCGCCAGCAGCCGAGAGCAGGGGATGAGCACTGAAGCTTTCTTT; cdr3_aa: CASSREQGMSTEAFF
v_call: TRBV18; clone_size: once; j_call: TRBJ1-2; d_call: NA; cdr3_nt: TGTGCCAGCTCACCCTCCCACGGCTACACCTTC; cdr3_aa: CASSPSHGYTF
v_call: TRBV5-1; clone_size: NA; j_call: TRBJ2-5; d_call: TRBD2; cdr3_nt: TGCGCCAGCAGCTTGGCCGGGGGGGCGCCGTACGAGACCCAGTACTTC; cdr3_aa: CASSLAGGAPYETQYF
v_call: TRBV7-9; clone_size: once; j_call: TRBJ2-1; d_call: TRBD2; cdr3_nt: TGTGCCAGCAGCTCTCCGGGACTAGCCGGGGAATTATACAATGAGCAGTTCTTC; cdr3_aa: CASSSPGLAGELYNEQFF
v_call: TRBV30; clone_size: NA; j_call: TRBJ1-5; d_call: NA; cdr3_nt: TGTGCCTGGAATATCGGGGGAGGGGGCAATCAGCCCCAGCATTTT; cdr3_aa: CAWNIGGGGNQPQHF
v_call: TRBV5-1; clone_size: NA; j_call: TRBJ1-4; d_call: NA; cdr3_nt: TGCGCCAGCAGCTGGAGGGGGTCGGCAACTAATGAAAAACTGTTTTTT; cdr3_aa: CASSWRGSATNEKLFF
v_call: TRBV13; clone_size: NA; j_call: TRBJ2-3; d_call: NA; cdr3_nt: TGTGCCAGCAGCTTTGCCGCGGGACCCGCCACAGATACGCAGTATTTT; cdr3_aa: CASSFAAGPATDTQYF
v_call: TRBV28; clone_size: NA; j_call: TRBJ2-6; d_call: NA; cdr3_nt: TGTGCCAGCAGCCATTGGTATTTGCCTAGGAAAGGATCTGGGGCCAACGTCCTGACTTTC; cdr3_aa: CASSHWYLPRKGSGANVLTF
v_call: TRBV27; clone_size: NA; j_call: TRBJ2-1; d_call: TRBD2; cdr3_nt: TGTGCCAGCAGCTGGACTAGCGGGAGGGTCTACAATGAGCAGTTCTTC; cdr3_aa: CASSWTSGRVYNEQFF
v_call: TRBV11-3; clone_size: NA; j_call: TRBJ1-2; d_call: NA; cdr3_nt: TGTGCCAGCAGCTTACGTGAGGGGAACTATGGCTACACCTTC; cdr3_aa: CASSLREGNYGYTF
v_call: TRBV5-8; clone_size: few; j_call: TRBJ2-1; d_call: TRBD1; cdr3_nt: TGTGCCAGCAGCTTGGCCCCCGCGGGACAGGGGGTGTTGTGGAATGAGCAGTTCTTC; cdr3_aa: CASSLAPAGQGVLWNEQFF
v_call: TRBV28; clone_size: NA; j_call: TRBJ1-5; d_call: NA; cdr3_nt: TGTGCCAGCAGAGGCCCCGACGGGAATCAGCCCCAGCATTTT; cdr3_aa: CASRGPDGNQPQHF
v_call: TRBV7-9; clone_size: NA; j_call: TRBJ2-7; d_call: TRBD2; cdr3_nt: TGTGCCAGCAGCTCGGGACTAGCGACCAACTACGAGCAGTACTTC; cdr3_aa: CASSSGLATNYEQYF
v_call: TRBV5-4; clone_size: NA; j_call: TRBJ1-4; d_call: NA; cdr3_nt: TGTGCCAGCAGCTTGCAAGGGGCGGGAGAAAAACTGTTTTTT; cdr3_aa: CASSLQGAGEKLFF
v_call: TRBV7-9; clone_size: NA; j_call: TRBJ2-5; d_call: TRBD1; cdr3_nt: TGTGCCAGCAGCGACCGGACAGGGGGTACGGAGACCCAGTACTTC; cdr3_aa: CASSDRTGGTETQYF
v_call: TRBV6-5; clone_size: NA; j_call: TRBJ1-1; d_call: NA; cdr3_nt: TGTGCCAGCAGTCGTCGAGGGGATCTGAACACTGAAGCTTTCTTT; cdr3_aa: CASSRRGDLNTEAFF
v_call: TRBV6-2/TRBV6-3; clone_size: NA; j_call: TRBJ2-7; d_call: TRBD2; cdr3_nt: TGTGCCAGCAGTCCGGGACTAGAATCCTACGAGCAGTACTTC; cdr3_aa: CASSPGLESYEQYF
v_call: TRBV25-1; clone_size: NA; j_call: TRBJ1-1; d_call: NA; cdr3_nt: TGTGCCAGCAGTGAATTTAGCGAAGCTTTCTTT; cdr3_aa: CASSEFSEAFF
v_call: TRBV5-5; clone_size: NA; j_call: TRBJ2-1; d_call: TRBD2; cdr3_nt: TGTGCCAGCAGCTTGTGGCGGACTAGCCGCAATGAGCAGTTCTTC; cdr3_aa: CASSLWRTSRNEQFF
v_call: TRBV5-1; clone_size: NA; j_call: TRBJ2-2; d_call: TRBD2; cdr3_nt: TGCGCCAGCAGCCCCAGGACTAGCAGAGCGAACACCGGGGAGCTGTTTTTT; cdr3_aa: CASSPRTSRANTGELFF